This TCR beta chain was profiled in a study of blood T cell repertoires in COVID-19. As for the study in general: Whether acute or convalescent, the COVID-19 samples came from the United States, Italy and Spain. T cells, B-cell-depleted T cells, or PBMCs provided the cDNA or gDNA that served as material.

This table comes from immunoSEQ multiplex PCR, and its TCRdb copy is limited to in-frame clones, with some not included. The sample lists a few hundred thousand clones, over 80% occurring once. The CDR3 contains 13 residues. Trimming left V 6 bases short and J 4 bases short, with 12 bases between. The sample was peripheral blood. The rearrangement uses TRBV12-3 or TRBV12-4 and TRBJ2-5; weak D call: TRBD1 (6 bases). This clonotype was sampled from a woman aged 45 to 65 with active or convalescent COVID-19. Here the CDR3 DNA reads TGTGCCAGCAGCCTTAAAGGGGGAGAGACCCAGTACTTC. This gives the protein CASSLKGGETQYF.